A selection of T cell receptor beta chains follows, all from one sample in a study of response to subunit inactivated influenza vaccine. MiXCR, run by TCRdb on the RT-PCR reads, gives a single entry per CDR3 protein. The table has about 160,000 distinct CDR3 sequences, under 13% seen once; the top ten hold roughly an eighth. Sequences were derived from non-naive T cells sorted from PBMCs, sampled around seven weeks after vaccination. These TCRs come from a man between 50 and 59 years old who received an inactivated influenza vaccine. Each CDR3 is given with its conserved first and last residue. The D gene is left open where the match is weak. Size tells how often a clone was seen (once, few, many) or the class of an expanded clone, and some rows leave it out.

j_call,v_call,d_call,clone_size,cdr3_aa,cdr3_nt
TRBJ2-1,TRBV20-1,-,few,CSAALGGNEQFF,TGCAGTGCTGCCCTTGGGGGTAATGAGCAGTTCTTC
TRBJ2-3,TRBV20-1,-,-,CSASFLFPLAHTQYF,TGCAGTGCTAGTTTTCTTTTTCCTCTAGCGCATACGCAGTATTTT
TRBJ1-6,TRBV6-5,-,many,CASSYDPQYNSPLHF,TGTGCCAGCAGTTATGACCCGCAGTATAATTCACCCCTCCACTTT
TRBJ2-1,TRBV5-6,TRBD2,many,CASSSRGLAGVEQFF,TGTGCCAGCAGCAGCCGTGGGCTAGCGGGGGTCGAGCAGTTCTTC
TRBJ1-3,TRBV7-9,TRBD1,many,CASSQGQGLGNTIYF,TGTGCCAGCAGCCAAGGACAGGGGCTTGGAAACACCATATATTTT
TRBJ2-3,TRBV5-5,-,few,CASSLGGARDTQYF,TGTGCCAGCAGCTTGGGTGGGGCCAGAGATACGCAGTATTTT
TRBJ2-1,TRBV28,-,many,CATRTAYNEQFF,TGTGCCACCAGGACAGCCTACAATGAGCAGTTCTTC
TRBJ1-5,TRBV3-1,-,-,CASSQDYNQPQHF,TGTGCCAGCAGCCAAGACTACAATCAGCCCCAGCATTTT
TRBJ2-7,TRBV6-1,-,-,CASTRAVHGYEQYF,TGTGCCAGCACCCGGGCCGTCCATGGCTACGAGCAGTACTTC
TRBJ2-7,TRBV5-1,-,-,CASSTATGTGKYEQYF,TGCGCCAGCAGCACCGCTACCGGGACGGGGAAATACGAGCAGTACTTC
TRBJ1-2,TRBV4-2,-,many,CASSQFDGDNYGYTF,TGTGCCAGCAGCCAGTTTGACGGAGATAACTATGGCTACACCTTC
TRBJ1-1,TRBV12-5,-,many,CASGLDGWTEAFF,TGTGCTAGTGGTCTGGACGGATGGACTGAAGCTTTCTTT
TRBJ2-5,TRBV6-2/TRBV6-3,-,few,CASRTGLVIQETQYF,TGTGCCAGCAGGACGGGGTTGGTGATCCAAGAGACCCAGTACTTC
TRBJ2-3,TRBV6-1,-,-,CASSEGGVRGRDTQYF,TGTGCCAGCAGTGAAGGGGGCGTCAGGGGTAGGGATACGCAGTATTTT
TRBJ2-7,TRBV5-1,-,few,CASSSTLSNLSGEQYF,TGCGCCAGCAGCTCAACCCTTTCGAACCTCAGTGGAGAGCAGTACTTC
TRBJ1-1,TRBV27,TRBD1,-,CASSLGQSTEAFF,TGTGCCAGCAGTTTGGGACAGAGCACTGAAGCTTTCTTT
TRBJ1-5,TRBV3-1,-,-,CASSQDGGPDQPQHF,TGTGCCAGCAGCCAAGATGGGGGGCCCGATCAGCCCCAGCATTTT
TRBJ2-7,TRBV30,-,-,CAWSVIQGGEQYF,TGTGCCTGGAGTGTAATTCAGGGTGGCGAGCAGTACTTC
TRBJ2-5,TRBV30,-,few,CAWRSSGAQETQYF,TGTGCCTGGAGGTCCAGCGGAGCTCAGGAGACCCAGTACTTC
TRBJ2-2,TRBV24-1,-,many,CATSPLGAVGELFF,TGTGCCACCAGTCCCCTAGGGGCGGTCGGGGAGCTGTTTTTT
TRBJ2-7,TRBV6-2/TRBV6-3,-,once,CASTDLPTYEQYF,TGTGCCAGCACGGACTTACCAACCTACGAGCAGTACTTC
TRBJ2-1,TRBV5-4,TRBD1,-,CASSWQGQAFF,TGTGCCAGCAGCTGGCAGGGACAGGCCTTCTTC
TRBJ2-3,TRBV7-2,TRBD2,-,CASSLALSSGASTDTQYF,TGTGCCAGCAGCTTAGCGTTGTCTAGCGGGGCGAGCACAGATACGCAGTATTTT
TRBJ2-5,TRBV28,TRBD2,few,CASSLTAGSRETQYF,TGTGCCAGCAGTTTGACAGCGGGGAGTAGAGAGACCCAGTACTTC
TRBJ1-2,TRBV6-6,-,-,CASSRGGGYTF,TGTGCCAGCAGTCGCGGGGGCGGCTACACCTTC
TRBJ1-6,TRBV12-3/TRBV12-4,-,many,CASSRRGASYNSPLHF,TGTGCCAGCAGCCGGCGGGGGGCCTCCTATAATTCACCCCTCCACTTT
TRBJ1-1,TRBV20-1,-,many,CSARDARRGGNTEAFF,TGCAGTGCTAGAGATGCCAGGAGGGGGGGGAACACTGAAGCTTTCTTT
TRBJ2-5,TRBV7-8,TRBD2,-,CASSPLAGVQETQYF,TGTGCCAGCAGCCCTCTAGCGGGGGTCCAAGAGACCCAGTACTTC
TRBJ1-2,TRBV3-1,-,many,CASSQDRVGYTF,TGTGCCAGCAGCCAAGACAGGGTGGGCTACACCTTC
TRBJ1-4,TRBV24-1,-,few,CATSETGPLEKLFF,TGTGCCACCAGTGAGACTGGACCTCTGGAAAAACTGTTTTTT
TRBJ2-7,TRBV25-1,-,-,CASSESRGVGYEQYF,TGTGCCAGCAGTGAATCCAGGGGTGTAGGCTACGAGCAGTACTTC
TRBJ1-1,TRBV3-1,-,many,CASSQDSVWTLLHMNTEAFF,TGTGCCAGCAGCCAAGACTCTGTATGGACCCTCCTGCACATGAACACTGAAGCTTTCTTT
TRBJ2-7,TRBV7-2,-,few,CASSSRDTVEQYF,TGTGCCAGCAGCTCCCGGGACACCGTAGAGCAGTACTTC
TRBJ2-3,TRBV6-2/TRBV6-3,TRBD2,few,CASSQLAGSGTDTQYF,TGTGCCAGCAGCCAACTAGCGGGGTCGGGGACAGATACGCAGTATTTT
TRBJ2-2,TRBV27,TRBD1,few,CASSSLPGQGNTGELFF,TGTGCCAGCAGTTCCTTGCCGGGACAGGGTAACACCGGGGAGCTGTTTTTT
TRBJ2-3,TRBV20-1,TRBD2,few,CSAIAGTTTDTQYF,TGCAGTGCCATAGCGGGAACTACCACAGATACGCAGTATTTT
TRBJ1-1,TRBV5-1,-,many,CASRVTPNTEAFF,TGCGCCAGCCGCGTTACTCCGAACACTGAAGCTTTCTTT
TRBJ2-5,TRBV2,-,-,CASTISRDGTQYF,TGTGCCAGCACTATTAGTAGGGACGGGACCCAGTACTTC
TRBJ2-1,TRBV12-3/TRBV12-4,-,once,CARSFGGVGNEQFF,TGTGCCAGAAGTTTTGGCGGGGTGGGTAATGAGCAGTTCTTC
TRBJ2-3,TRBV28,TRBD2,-,CASTELAEHTDTQYF,TGTGCCAGCACCGAACTAGCGGAACACACAGATACGCAGTATTTT
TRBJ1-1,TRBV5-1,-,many,CASSLPQSNTEAFF,TGCGCCAGCAGCTTACCCCAATCGAACACTGAAGCTTTCTTT
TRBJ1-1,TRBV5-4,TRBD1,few,CASTWGTGNTEAFF,TGTGCCAGCACCTGGGGGACAGGGAACACTGAAGCTTTCTTT